The 27 T cell receptor beta chains in this list originate from one sample, sequenced in a study of tumor-infiltrating lymphocytes in primary liver carcinoma. Unsorted whole blood yielded blood RNA, and germline DNA was extracted as well. TCR beta cDNA was made from approximately 500 ng total RNA with a constant-region primer. Modified slightly, ARM-PCR produced TCR beta libraries over three nested multiplex PCR rounds. TRBV1-TRBV30 forward primers and a C-beta reverse primer were used in the first two PCR rounds, which each ran for approximately 9 cycles. TCRdb recomputed calls from the multiplex PCR reads with MiXCR, one row per CDR3 protein. The data show about 200,000 distinct CDR3 sequences, approximately 64% seen once. Sequenced input: peripheral blood. These receptors came from an older woman with primary liver carcinoma and hepatitis B virus infection.

In the case of this clonotype: The junction does not match germline at one end; this may be a read error. In DNA form, the CDR3 reads TGTGCCAGTAGCTCGACAAGGAACACTGACGCTTTCTTT. Translation gives CASSSTRNTDAFF. The V and J genes are TRBV11-2 and TRBJ1-1; D is ambiguous. The CDR3 consists of 13 residues. Germline CDR1 SGHAT, CDR2 FQNNGV.

This clonotype showed up just a few times. A much more abundant neighbour one base away suggests this may be a read error. The chain carries TRBV12-3 or TRBV12-4 and TRBJ2-7; 8 nucleotides align to TRBD1. This CDR3 has 13 amino acids. CDR3 coding DNA: TGTGCCAACAGTTTGGACAGGGTCTACGAGCAGTACTTC. Translating gives CANSLDRVYEQYF.

As for this clonotype: The junction does not match germline at one end; this may be a read error. This chain joins TRBV12-3 or TRBV12-4 and TRBJ1-2; no reliable D call. The CDR3 consists of 14 residues. The CDR3 sequence is CASNYEAGAYGYAF. In DNA, the CDR3 is TGTGCCAGCAACTACGAGGCAGGAGCCTATGGCTACGCCTTC.

To note about this clonotype: One end of the junction fails to match germline, which may point to a read error. The rearrangement links TRBV4-1 to TRBJ2-1; 8 nucleotides align to TRBD2. The CDR3 has 17 residues. Germline CDR1 reads MGHRA; CDR2 reads YSYEKL. The CDR3 DNA is TGCGCCAGCAGCGATGGCCGGGAGGGGTATATCTACAATGTGCAGTTCTTC. Its translation is CASSDGREGYIYNVQFF.

As regards this clonotype: Being one base from a much bigger clone, this may be a read error. This sequence joins TRBV14 and TRBJ1-1; D not resolved. Trimming shortened V by 1 base and J by 3 bases, and 6 bases separated the two germline ends. Germline assignment: CDR1 SGHDN and CDR2 FVKESK. The CDR3 extends over 13 amino acids. The CDR3 sequence: CASSQVSHTEAFF. CDR3 in DNA: TGTGCCAGCAGCCAAGTGAGTCACACTGAAGCTTTCTTT.

With regard to this clonotype: Germline and junction disagree at one end, which may indicate a read error. V is TRBV4-1 and J is TRBJ2-7, with 7 bases matching TRBD1. The CDR3 is made up of 15 amino acids. Germline V gene lookup returns CDR1 MGHRA and CDR2 YSYEKL. This CDR3 reads CASSQTVGQIYEQYF. The CDR3 bases are TGCGCCAGCAGCCAAACCGTGGGACAGATTTACGAACAGTACTTC.

Concerning this clonotype itself: Because it lacks the conserved phenylalanine or tryptophan at the end, this CDR3 is likely a read error. The CDR3 sequence: CTSSLEVGGFGDTQYL. CDR3 bases: TGTACCAGCAGCTTAGAGGTCGGGGGTTTCGGAGATACGCAGTATTTA. The chain recombines TRBV11-2 with TRBJ2-3; a weak D match, TRBD2 (6 bases). CDR1 and CDR2 (germline): SGHAT, FQNNGV. This CDR3 comprises 16 residues.

For this clonotype: Since no conserved phenylalanine or tryptophan closes the CDR3, a read error is the likely cause. The V call is TRBV6-1, the J call TRBJ2-7; TRBD2 matches 7 bases. The J call may be wrong; the DNA end is better matched by TRBJ2-1. CDR1 is MNHNS and CDR2 is SASEGT in the germline V gene. The CDR3 length is 14 residues. The CDR3 nucleotides are TGTGCCAGCAGTTTAACTAGCGCTACTACAGAGCAGTTCTTA. It codes for CASSLTSATTEQFL.

This clonotype was seen many times. The chain joins TRBV11-2 to TRBJ2-3; D not resolved. CDR3 length: 14 amino acids. The germline V gene encodes CDR1 SGHAT and CDR2 FQNNGV. Trimming cost V 1 base and J 0 bases, with 5 bases left between them. CDR3 DNA: TGTGCCAGCAGCTTAGGGGGAAGCACAGATACGCAGTATTTT. It translates to CASSLGGSTDTQYF.

On this clonotype: Compared with germline, one end of the junction differs, possibly owing to a read error. The rearrangement links TRBV30 to TRBJ2-1, with D unresolved. The CDR3 is 12 amino acids. Germline V CDR1 and CDR2: GTSNPN, SVGIG (reference sequence). For the CDR3, the DNA is TGTGCCTGGGGTGTACCGGGCCCGGAGCAGTTCTTC. Its protein product is CAWGVPGPEQFF.

In regard to this clonotype: A much larger clone sits a single nucleotide away, making a read error possible. This rearrangement joins TRBV30 to TRBJ2-1; D ambiguous. Looked up from germline, CDR1 is GTSNPN and CDR2 is SVGIG (reference sequence). The CDR3 has 14 residues. This chain's CDR3 is CAWSEDGLAAEQSF. The CDR3 nucleotides are TGTGCCTGGAGTGAGGACGGTCTCGCGGCTGAGCAGTCCTTC.

A note on this clonotype: One end of the junction does not line up with germline, which may come from a read error. The chain links TRBV11-2 to TRBJ1-1; D remains unclear. CDR1 and CDR2 from the germline V gene are SGHAT and FQNNGV. This CDR3 has 15 residues. CDR3 region: CASGLGPGPNTEAFF. The CDR3 nucleotides are TGTGCCAGCGGCTTAGGACCTGGACCGAACACTGAAGCTTTCTTT.

This chain links TRBV6-5 with TRBJ2-1; maybe TRBD2 (6 bases). This CDR3 contains 16 residues. V was shortened by 8 bases and J by 6 bases, with 23 bases between the two germline ends. CDR1 is MNHEY and CDR2 is SVGAGI in the germline V gene. CDR3 loop: CASGLLVGGLGNEQFF. The CDR3 DNA follows: TGTGCCAGCGGATTACTAGTGGGAGGTTTGGGCAATGAGCAGTTCTTC.

This clonotype has at least ten counts. The chain couples TRBV12-3 or TRBV12-4 to TRBJ2-3; D uncertain. The CDR3 sequence is 12 residues long. V lost 4 bases and J lost 4, with 6 bases in between. In nucleotides, the CDR3 is TGTGCCAGCAGTTACGGCCCAGATACGCAGTATTTT. The encoded protein is CASSYGPDTQYF.

A note on this clonotype: The junction shows a germline mismatch at one end, possibly a read error. The chain carries TRBV30 and TRBJ2-7; 9 nucleotides match TRBD1. The CDR3 has 14 amino acids. Germline values: CDR1 GTSNPN, CDR2 SVGIG (reference sequence). The CDR3 DNA is TGTGCCGGGAGCAATCGGGACAGGGTTAACGAGCAGTACTTC. This gives the protein CAGSNRDRVNEQYF.

This clonotype has more than one count but fewer than ten. Relative to the germline gene, one junction end is altered; a read error may explain this. This chain joins TRBV28 and TRBJ1-6; tentatively, D is TRBD1 (5 bases). CDR3 length: 15 residues. CDR1 MDHEN and CDR2 SYDVKM come from the germline V gene. The CDR3 DNA follows: TGTGCCAGCAGCGCAGCCGGACACTTTAATTCACCCTTCCACTTT. It is translated as CASSAAGHFNSPFHF.

This clonotype was seen at least ten times. J is TRBJ1-6 and V is TRBV11-3; 10 nucleotides agree with TRBD1. Germline V gene lookup returns CDR1 SGHNT and CDR2 YENEEA. V gave up 5 bases and J gave up 8 bases; unmatched junction bases: 9. CDR3 size: 16 residues. CDR3 sequence reads: CASSMTGTGVYSPLHF. In nucleotides, the CDR3 is TGTGCCAGCAGCATGACCGGGACAGGGGTTTATTCACCCCTCCACTTT.

About this clonotype itself: Compared with germline, one end of the junction differs, possibly owing to a read error. V usage is TRBV7-9 and J usage is TRBJ2-7; TRBD1 aligns across 9 bases. Germline values: CDR1 SEHNR, CDR2 FQNEAQ (reference sequence). CDR3 size: 13 residues. The CDR3 DNA is TGTGCCAGCAGCCCCGAGGACAGGGGCGAGCCGTACTTC. Translating gives CASSPEDRGEPYF.

CDR3: CASSSVRTDTQYF. The CDR3 DNA reads as TGTGCCAGCAGCTCGGTCAGAACTGATACGCAGTATTTT. This chain links TRBV11-2 with TRBJ2-3; D is ambiguous. The CDR3 extends over 13 amino acids. Between the trimmed V and J ends, which lost 4 bases and 6 bases, there was a span of 11 bases. Germline V gives CDR1 SGHAT, CDR2 FQNNGV.

This sequence joins TRBV5-4 and TRBJ1-4, with TRBD1 matching over 7 bases. Germline-derived CDR1 and CDR2 are SGHNT and YYREEE (reference sequence). There are 15 residues in the CDR3. J lost 4 bases, V lost 7 bases, and 10 bases had no gene match. The CDR3 DNA is TGTGCCAGCTGCGGTTCCGGGACAGTTAATGAAAAACTGTTTTTT. Translating it yields CASCGSGTVNEKLFF.

The chain links TRBV11-2 to TRBJ2-7, with D perhaps TRBD1 (5 bases). The V end lost 1 base, the J end lost 12 bases, and 25 bases lay between the germline ends. The CDR3 extends over 16 amino acids. In germline, CDR1 is SGHAT, CDR2 FQNNGV. CDR3: CASSLAYTGHPYERYF. Written as DNA, the CDR3 is TGTGCCAGCAGCTTAGCCTATACTGGACACCCTTACGAACGGTACTTC.

For this clonotype: Germline and junction disagree at one end, which may indicate a read error. J is TRBJ2-1 and V is TRBV11-2; D possibly corresponds to TRBD1 (6 bases). The CDR3 sequence is 16 residues long. Germline V gene lookup returns CDR1 SGHAT and CDR2 FQNNGV. The CDR3 region has the DNA TGTACCAGCAGCTTAGCTCTTGGGGGCTCCCCAAAGGAGCAGTTCTTC. Protein: CTSSLALGGSPKEQFF.

This clonotype is a singleton in its sample. Since the CDR3 does not end with the conserved phenylalanine or tryptophan, this likely comes from a read error. This rearrangement joins TRBV12-3 or TRBV12-4 to TRBJ2-3; D is perhaps TRBD2 (6 bases). The CDR3 covers 19 residues. Trimming shortened V by 9 bases and J by 0 bases, and 28 bases separated the two germline ends. CDR3 amino acids: CASTRRELAKWVSTDTQYS. The CDR3 DNA follows: TGTGCCAGTACCCGACGGGAACTAGCTAAGTGGGTAAGCACAGATACGCAGTATTCT.

This sequence joins TRBV7-9 and TRBJ2-5; D might be TRBD2 (5 bases). This CDR3 is built from 17 residues. The V gene's germline CDR1 is SEHNR and CDR2 FQNEAQ (reference sequence). Trimming stripped 4 bases from V and 4 bases from J, with 22 bases between. The CDR3 DNA follows: TGTGCCAGCAGCTCCCCGATAAATAGTGAGGGAGTAGAGACCCAGTACTTC. Its protein product is CASSSPINSEGVETQYF.

J is TRBJ2-2 and V is TRBV10-2; D ambiguous. Trimming took 6 bases from V and 0 from J, leaving 8 bases between them. The germline gives CDR1 WSHSY, CDR2 SAAADI. This CDR3 region has 14 residues. In DNA, the CDR3 is TGCGCCAGCAGGGAAGGTACGAACACCGGGGAGCTGTTTTTT. Its translation is CASREGTNTGELFF.

This clonotype was seen only a few times. The V call is TRBV6-1, the J call TRBJ1-1, with D possibly TRBD1 on 5 matching bases. V was cut by 3 bases and J by 2 bases, with 13 bases left in between. The germline V gene has CDR1 MNHNS and CDR2 SASEGT. This CDR3 contains 15 residues. For the CDR3, the DNA is TGTGCCAGCAGTGAGTCGACGGGGGTTAACACTGAAGCTTTCTTT. Encoded protein: CASSESTGVNTEAFF.

This clonotype has only one observation. This may be a read error, as it is one base from a much larger clone. Since the CDR3 does not end with the conserved phenylalanine or tryptophan, this likely comes from a read error. V gene TRBV4-2 combines with J gene TRBJ1-2, with unresolved D. The CDR3 has 14 amino acids. Germline V gene data show CDR1 as LGHNA and CDR2 as YNFKEQ. Between the trimmed V and J ends, which lost 1 base and 0 bases, there was a span of 6 bases. The CDR3 spells CASSQVGTNYGYTL. The CDR3 region has the DNA TGTGCCAGCAGCCAAGTTGGGACTAACTATGGCTACACCTTA.